A selection of T cell receptor beta chains follows, all from one sample in a study of blood T cell repertoires in COVID-19. The repertoire was sequenced with immunoSEQ multiplex PCR; TCRdb's copy has only in-frame clones and lacks some. The sample yields under 150,000 clones, 88% seen once. The sequenced material came from peripheral blood. These receptors were collected from a man between 70 and 80 years old with active COVID-19. Both conserved end residues are part of each CDR3. Fields, in order: clone size, V gene, J gene, D gene, CDR3 protein, CDR3 DNA. The D gene is left open where the match is weak. Some rows have no size entry. The others give once, few or many, or a class for an expanded clone.

>few|TRBV7-9|TRBJ2-1|NA
CASSLHGSGNNEQFF
TGTGCCAGCAGCTTACACGGGAGCGGCAACAATGAGCAGTTCTTC
>NA|TRBV5-4|TRBJ2-7|TRBD1
CASSSSGTGLGEQYF
TGTGCCAGCAGCTCCTCCGGGACAGGGTTGGGCGAGCAGTACTTC
>NA|TRBV5-1|TRBJ2-5|TRBD2
CASSPGGLAGETQYF
TGCGCCAGCAGCCCTGGAGGGCTAGCGGGAGAGACCCAGTACTTC
>NA|TRBV11-2|TRBJ2-5|TRBD2
CASSPPGRGQETQYF
TGTGCCAGCAGCCCCCCTGGGCGGGGGCAAGAGACCCAGTACTTC
>NA|TRBV5-6|TRBJ2-7|TRBD2
CASSPSLAVSYEQYF
TGTGCCAGCAGCCCTAGTCTAGCGGTCTCCTACGAGCAGTACTTC
>few|TRBV4-1|TRBJ1-1|NA
CASSQSGFPMNTEAFF
TGCGCCAGCAGCCAATCCGGGTTCCCAATGAACACTGAAGCTTTCTTT
>NA|TRBV6-4|TRBJ2-3|TRBD2
CASSEGLAGDTQYF
TGTGCCAGCAGTGAGGGACTAGCGGGAGATACGCAGTATTTT
>once|TRBV9|TRBJ1-2|NA
CASSVDGGRGDGYTF
TGTGCCAGCAGCGTAGATGGAGGGCGAGGCGATGGCTACACCTTC
>NA|TRBV7-2|TRBJ2-5|NA
CASSLVAGKETQYF
TGTGCCAGCAGCTTAGTGGCAGGGAAAGAGACCCAGTACTTC
>NA|TRBV6-5|TRBJ1-1|NA
CATTTGGNTEAFF
TGTGCCACCACGACCGGAGGGAACACTGAAGCTTTCTTT
>NA|TRBV28|TRBJ2-2|TRBD2
CVAGGYTGELFF
TGTGTCGCGGGGGGGTACACCGGGGAGCTGTTTTTT
>NA|TRBV3-1/TRBV3-2|TRBJ2-3|TRBD1
CASSQGQGADTQYF
TGTGCCAGCAGCCAAGGACAGGGTGCAGATACGCAGTATTTT
>NA|TRBV7-9|TRBJ1-2|TRBD1
CASRYGTAANYGYTF
TGTGCCAGCAGATATGGGACAGCAGCTAACTATGGCTACACCTTC
>NA|TRBV7-9|TRBJ2-6|TRBD1
CASSQGTGSGANVLTF
TGTGCCAGCAGCCAAGGGACAGGCTCTGGGGCCAACGTCCTGACTTTC
>NA|TRBV3-1/TRBV3-2|TRBJ2-1|TRBD2
CASSQLPRGGKQFF
TGTGCCAGCAGCCAACTCCCCCGCGGGGGAAAGCAGTTCTTC